What follows are 4 T cell receptor beta chains derived from one specimen sequenced in a study of molecular identifiers for immune sequencing clone quantification. In TCRdb, the PCR reads were re-called with MiXCR into one record per CDR3 protein. The repertoire holds some 320,000 distinct CDR3 sequences, with 24% as singletons. Sequenced material: naive CD8+ T cells from blood, with Jurkat cell RNA spiked in. Stated subset: FACS-sorted CD8+CD4-CCR7+CD45RA+ naive T cells. These receptors originate from a human donor in good health. Some libraries in this study had Jurkat cell RNA spiked in.

This clonotype was recorded at least ten times. The CDR3 region has the DNA TGCGCCAGCAGCCAAGCCGGGACAGGGGTTACACCCCTCCACTTT. Its translation is CASSQAGTGVTPLHF. The chain couples TRBV4-1 to TRBJ1-6; 10 nucleotides align to TRBD1. The germline CDR1 and CDR2 sequences are MGHRA and YSYEKL. The junction had 5 bases not matched to a gene; V was cut back by 1 base and J by 11 bases. This CDR3 is built from 15 residues.

This clonotype appeared a few times. V and J are TRBV7-9 and TRBJ2-3, with 12 bases matching TRBD2. V trimming: 5 bases; J trimming: 5 bases; junction bases outside the gene matches: 8. This CDR3 is built from 16 residues. Germline CDR1 and CDR2: SEHNR and FQNEAQ (reference sequence). CDR3 sequence (DNA): TGTGCCAGCAGCACAACTAGCGGGGGGCCGAAAGATACGCAGTATTTT. Its translation: CASSTTSGGPKDTQYF.

Only a few counts were recorded for this clonotype. The J gene is TRBJ2-3, the V gene TRBV20-1; 8 bases agree with TRBD2. The CDR3 is made up of 15 amino acids. CDR1 is DFQATT, CDR2 SNEGSKA, per germline (reference sequence). V was clipped by 5 bases and J by 2 bases; unmatched bases: 9. CDR3 loop: CSAPGLAGITDTQYF. CDR3 nucleotide sequence: TGCAGTGCTCCTGGGCTAGCGGGTATCACAGATACGCAGTATTTT.

The chain carries TRBV19 and TRBJ1-2; D unresolved. CDR3 length equals 16 residues. CDR1 LNHDA and CDR2 SQIVND come from the germline V gene (reference sequence). The ends were cut back, 3 bases at V and 11 bases at J, with 25 bases in the middle. Written as DNA, the CDR3 is TGTGCCAGTAGTATCCGTTTTGGCCGGCCAGTAGTCAATTACACCTTC. It is translated as CASSIRFGRPVVNYTF.